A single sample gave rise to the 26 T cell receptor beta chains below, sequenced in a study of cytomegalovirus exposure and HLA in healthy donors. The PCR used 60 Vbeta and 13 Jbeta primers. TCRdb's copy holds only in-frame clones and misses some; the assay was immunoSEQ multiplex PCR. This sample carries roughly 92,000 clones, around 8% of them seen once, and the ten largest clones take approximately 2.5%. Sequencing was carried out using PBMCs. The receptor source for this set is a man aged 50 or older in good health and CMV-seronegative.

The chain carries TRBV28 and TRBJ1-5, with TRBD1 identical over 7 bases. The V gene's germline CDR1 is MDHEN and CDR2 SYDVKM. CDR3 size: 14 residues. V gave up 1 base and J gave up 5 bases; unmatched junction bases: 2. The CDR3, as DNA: TGTGCCAGCAGTTTATTAGGGGGCCATCAGCCCCAGCATTTT. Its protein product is CASSLLGGHQPQHF.

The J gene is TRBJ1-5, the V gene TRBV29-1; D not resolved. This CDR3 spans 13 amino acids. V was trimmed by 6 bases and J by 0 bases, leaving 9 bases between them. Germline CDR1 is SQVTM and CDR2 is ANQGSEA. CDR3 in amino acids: CSVQIYSNQPQHF. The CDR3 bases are TGCAGCGTACAGATTTATAGCAATCAGCCCCAGCATTTT.

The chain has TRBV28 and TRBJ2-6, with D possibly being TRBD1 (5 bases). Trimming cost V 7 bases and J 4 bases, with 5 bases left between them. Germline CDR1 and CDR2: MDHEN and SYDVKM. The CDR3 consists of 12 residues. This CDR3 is CASTGGANVLTF. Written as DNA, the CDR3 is TGTGCCAGCACAGGGGGGGCCAACGTCCTGACTTTC.

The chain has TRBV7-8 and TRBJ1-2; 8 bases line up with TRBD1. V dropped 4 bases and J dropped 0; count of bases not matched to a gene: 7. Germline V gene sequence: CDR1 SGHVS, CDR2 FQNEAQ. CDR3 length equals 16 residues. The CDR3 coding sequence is TGTGCCAGCAGCTCCACAACAGGGGGAGCTAACTATGGCTACACCTTC. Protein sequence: CASSSTTGGANYGYTF.

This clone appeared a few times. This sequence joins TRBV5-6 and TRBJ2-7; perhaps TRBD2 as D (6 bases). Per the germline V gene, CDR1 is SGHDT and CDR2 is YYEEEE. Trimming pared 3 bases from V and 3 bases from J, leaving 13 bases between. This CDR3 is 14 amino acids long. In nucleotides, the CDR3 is TGTGCCAGCAGCTGGGGACTTGGGGGCTACGAGCAGTACTTC. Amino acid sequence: CASSWGLGGYEQYF.

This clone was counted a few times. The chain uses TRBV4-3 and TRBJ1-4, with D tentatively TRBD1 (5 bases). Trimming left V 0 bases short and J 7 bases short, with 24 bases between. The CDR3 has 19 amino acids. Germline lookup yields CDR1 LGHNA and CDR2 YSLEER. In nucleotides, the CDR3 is TGCGCCAGCAGCCAAGAAGTTCTGGGGCGAAGGGCGGGAATTGAAAAACTGTTTTTT. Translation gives CASSQEVLGRRAGIEKLFF.

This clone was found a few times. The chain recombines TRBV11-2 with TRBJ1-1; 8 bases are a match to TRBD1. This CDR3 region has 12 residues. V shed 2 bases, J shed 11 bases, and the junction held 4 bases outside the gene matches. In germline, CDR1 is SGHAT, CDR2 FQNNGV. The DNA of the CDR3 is TGTGCCAGCAGCTTACAGGGGGCCAGGGCTTTCTTT. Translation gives CASSLQGARAFF.

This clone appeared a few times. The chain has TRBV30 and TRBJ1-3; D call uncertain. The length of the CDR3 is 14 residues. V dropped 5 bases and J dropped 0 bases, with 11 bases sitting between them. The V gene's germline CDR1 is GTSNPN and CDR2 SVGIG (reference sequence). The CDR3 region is CAWFNEASGNTIYF. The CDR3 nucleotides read TGTGCCTGGTTTAACGAAGCCTCTGGAAACACCATATATTTT.

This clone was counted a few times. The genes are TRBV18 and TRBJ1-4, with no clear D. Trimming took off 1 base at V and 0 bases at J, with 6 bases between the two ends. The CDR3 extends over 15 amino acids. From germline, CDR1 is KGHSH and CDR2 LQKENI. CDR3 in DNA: TGTGCCAGCTCACCACAGCGTGCAACTAATGAAAAACTGTTTTTT. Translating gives CASSPQRATNEKLFF.

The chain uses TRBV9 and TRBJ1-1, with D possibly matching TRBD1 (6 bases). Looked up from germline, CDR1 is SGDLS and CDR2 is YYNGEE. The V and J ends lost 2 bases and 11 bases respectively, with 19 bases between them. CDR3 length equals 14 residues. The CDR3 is CASSVEATGSGAFF. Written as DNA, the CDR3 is TGTGCCAGCAGCGTCGAGGCAACAGGGTCTGGGGCTTTCTTT.

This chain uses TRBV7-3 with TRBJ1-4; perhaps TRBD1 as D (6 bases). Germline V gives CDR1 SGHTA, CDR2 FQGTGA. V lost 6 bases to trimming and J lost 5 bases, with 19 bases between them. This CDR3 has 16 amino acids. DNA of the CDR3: TGTGCCAGCAGAAATGCCTACAGGGATAGGAATGAAAAACTGTTTTTT. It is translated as CASRNAYRDRNEKLFF. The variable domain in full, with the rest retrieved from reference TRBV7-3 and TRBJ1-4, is GAGVSQTPSNKVTEKGKYVELRCDPISGHTALYWYRQSLGQGPEFLIYFQGTGAADDSGLPNDRFFAVRPEGSVSTLKIQRTERGDSAVYLCASRNAYRDRNEKLFFGSGTQLSVL.

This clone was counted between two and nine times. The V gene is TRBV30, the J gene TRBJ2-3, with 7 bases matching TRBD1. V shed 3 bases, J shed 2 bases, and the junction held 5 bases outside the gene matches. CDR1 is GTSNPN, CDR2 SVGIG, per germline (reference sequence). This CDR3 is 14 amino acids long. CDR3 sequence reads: CAWSRQGLTDTQYF. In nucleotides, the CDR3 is TGTGCCTGGAGCAGACAGGGTCTCACAGATACGCAGTATTTT.

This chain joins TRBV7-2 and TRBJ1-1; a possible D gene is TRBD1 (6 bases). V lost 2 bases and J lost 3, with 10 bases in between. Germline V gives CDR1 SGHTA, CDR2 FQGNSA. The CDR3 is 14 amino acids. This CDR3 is CASSLFRQDTEAFF. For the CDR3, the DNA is TGTGCCAGCAGCTTATTTCGACAGGACACTGAAGCTTTCTTT.

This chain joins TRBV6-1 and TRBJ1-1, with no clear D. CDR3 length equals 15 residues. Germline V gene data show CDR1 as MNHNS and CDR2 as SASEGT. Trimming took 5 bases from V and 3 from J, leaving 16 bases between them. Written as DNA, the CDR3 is TGTGCCAGCAGTTTCTACGGGGTTCCGGACACTGAAGCTTTCTTT. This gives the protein CASSFYGVPDTEAFF.

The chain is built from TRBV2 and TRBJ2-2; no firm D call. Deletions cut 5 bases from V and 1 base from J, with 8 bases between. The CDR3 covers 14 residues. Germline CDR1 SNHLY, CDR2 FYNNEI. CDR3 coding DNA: TGTGCCAGCAGTAAGCAGGAGAACACCGGGGAGCTGTTTTTT. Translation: CASSKQENTGELFF.

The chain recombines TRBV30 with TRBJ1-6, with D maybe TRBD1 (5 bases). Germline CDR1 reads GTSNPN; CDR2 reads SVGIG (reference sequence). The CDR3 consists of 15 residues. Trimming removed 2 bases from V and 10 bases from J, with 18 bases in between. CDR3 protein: CAWSPPPGGWSPLHF. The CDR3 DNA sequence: TGTGCCTGGAGTCCCCCTCCGGGGGGATGGTCACCCCTCCACTTT.

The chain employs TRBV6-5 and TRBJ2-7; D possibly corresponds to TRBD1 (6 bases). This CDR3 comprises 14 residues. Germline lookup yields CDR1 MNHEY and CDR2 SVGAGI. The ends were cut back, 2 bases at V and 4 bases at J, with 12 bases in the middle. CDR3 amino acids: CASSYTGLGYEQYF. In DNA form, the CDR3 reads TGTGCCAGCAGTTACACAGGGTTGGGATACGAGCAGTACTTC.

The CDR3 nucleotides are TGTGCCATCAGTCCTAGCGGGGTCTACAATGAGCAGTTCTTC. Translating it yields CAISPSGVYNEQFF. The chain recombines TRBV10-3 with TRBJ2-1; 9 bases are shared with TRBD2. After removal of 5 bases from V and 3 bases from J, the junction contained 2 bases not matched to a gene. Germline V lookup: CDR1 ENHRY, CDR2 SYGVKD. The CDR3 consists of 14 residues.

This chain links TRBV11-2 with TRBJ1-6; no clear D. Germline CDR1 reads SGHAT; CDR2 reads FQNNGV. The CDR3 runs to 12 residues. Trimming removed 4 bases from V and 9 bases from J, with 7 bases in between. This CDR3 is CASSSPFSPLHF. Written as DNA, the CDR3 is TGTGCCAGCAGCTCTCCTTTTTCACCCCTCCACTTT.

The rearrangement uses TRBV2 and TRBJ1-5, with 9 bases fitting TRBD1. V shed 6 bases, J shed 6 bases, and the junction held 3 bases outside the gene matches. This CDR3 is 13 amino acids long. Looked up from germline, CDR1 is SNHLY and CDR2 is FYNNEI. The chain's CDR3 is CASRGTGLQPQHF. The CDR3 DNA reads TGTGCCAGCAGAGGGACAGGGCTTCAGCCCCAGCATTTT.

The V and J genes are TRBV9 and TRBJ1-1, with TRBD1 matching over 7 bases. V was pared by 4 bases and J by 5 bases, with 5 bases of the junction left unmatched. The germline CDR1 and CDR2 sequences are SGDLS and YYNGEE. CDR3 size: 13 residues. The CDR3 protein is CASSIMTGTEAFF. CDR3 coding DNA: TGTGCCAGCAGCATAATGACAGGGACTGAAGCTTTCTTT.

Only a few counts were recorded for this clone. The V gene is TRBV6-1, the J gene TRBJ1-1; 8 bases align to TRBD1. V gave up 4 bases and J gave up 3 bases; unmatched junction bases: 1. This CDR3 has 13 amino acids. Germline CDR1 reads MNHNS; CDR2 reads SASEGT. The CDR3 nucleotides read TGTGCCAGCAGTGCGACAGGGGACACTGAAGCTTTCTTT. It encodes CASSATGDTEAFF.

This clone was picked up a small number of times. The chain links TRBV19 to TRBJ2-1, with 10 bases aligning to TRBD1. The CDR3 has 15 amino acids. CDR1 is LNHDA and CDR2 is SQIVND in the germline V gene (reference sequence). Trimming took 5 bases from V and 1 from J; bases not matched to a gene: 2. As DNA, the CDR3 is TGTGCCAGTAGTCCGGGACAGGGGTCCTACAATGAGCAGTTCTTC. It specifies CASSPGQGSYNEQFF.

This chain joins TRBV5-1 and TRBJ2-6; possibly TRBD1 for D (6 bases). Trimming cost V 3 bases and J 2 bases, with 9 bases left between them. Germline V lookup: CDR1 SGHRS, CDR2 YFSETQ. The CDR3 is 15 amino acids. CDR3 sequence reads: CASSYRTAGANVLTF. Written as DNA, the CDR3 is TGCGCCAGCAGCTATCGGACAGCTGGGGCCAACGTCCTGACTTTC.

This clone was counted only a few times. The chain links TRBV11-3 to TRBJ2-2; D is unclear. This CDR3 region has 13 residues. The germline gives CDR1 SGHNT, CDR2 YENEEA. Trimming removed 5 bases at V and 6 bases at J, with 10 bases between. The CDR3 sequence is CASSLLFAGELFF. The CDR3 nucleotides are TGTGCCAGCAGCCTCCTTTTCGCCGGGGAGCTGTTTTTT.

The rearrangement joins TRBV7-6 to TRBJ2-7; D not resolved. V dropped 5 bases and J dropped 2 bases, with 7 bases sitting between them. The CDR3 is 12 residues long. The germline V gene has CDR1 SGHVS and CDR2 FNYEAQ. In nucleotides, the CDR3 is TGTGCCAGCAGCCAAAGCACCTACGAGCAGTACTTC. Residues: CASSQSTYEQYF. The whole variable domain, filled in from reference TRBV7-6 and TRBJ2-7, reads GAGVSQSPRYKVTKRGQDVALRCDPISGHVSLYWYRQALGQGPEFLTYFNYEAQQDKSGLPNDRFSAERPEGSISTLTIQRTEQRDSAMYRCASSQSTYEQYFGPGTRLTVT.